This T cell receptor beta chain was captured in a study of T cell repertoires in cytomegalovirus infection. Study-level information: HLA-B-restricted CMV epitopes that are well studied, plus recently identified HLA-C-restricted ones, were used by the study. Public TCR beta signatures marked donors with CMV infection and the matching HLA.

Study observations and caveats: The ex vivo response was dominated by HLA-C-restricted CMV-specific TCR beta clonotypes. Carriers of CMV plus the relevant HLA were identified by cumulative public TCR beta family frequency.

TCRdb independently ran MiXCR on the reads; one entry per CDR3 protein. The sample lists about half a million distinct CDR3 sequences, 42% seen once, with 43% in the top ten. V lost 5 bases to trimming and J lost 4 bases; unmatched junction nucleotides: 5. CDR3 size: 14 residues. This clonotype was observed a few times. Its antigen is unidentified. The sequences come from cultured PBMCs, collected from culture after CMV antigen stimulation. The origin of this receptor is a human donor in good health (CMV status not recorded). Some clones in this sample may be carry-over from other donors' samples. The rearrangement links TRBV12-3 or TRBV12-4 to TRBJ1-5, with 7 nucleotides matching TRBD1. The CDR3 sequence: CASSRGQTNQPQHF. The CDR3 DNA reads as TGTGCCAGCAGTCGGGGACAGACTAATCAGCCCCAGCATTTT.